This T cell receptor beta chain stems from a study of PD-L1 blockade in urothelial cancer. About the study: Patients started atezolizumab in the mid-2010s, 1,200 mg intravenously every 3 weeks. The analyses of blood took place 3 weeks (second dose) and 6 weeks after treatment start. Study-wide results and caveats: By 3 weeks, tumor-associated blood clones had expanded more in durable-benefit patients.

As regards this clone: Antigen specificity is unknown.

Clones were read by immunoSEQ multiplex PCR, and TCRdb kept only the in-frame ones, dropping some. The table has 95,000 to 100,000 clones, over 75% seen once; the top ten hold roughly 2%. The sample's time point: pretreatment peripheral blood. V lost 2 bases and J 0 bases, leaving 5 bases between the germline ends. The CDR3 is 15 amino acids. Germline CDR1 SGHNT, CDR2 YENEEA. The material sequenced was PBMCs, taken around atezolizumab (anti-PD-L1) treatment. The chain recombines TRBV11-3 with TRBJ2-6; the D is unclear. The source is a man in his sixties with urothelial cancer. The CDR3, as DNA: TGTGCCAGCAGCTTATTTCTCTCTGGGGCCAACGTCCTGACTTTC. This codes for CASSLFLSGANVLTF.